The rows below give T cell receptor beta chains drawn from one sample of a study of T cells after yellow fever vaccination. MiXCR, run by TCRdb on the 5' RACE reads, gives a single entry per CDR3 protein. This table holds 250,000 to 300,000 distinct CDR3 sequences, roughly 4.8% found once. Material: CD4+ T cells sorted from PBMCs, obtained on the day of the yellow fever booster vaccination. The receptors were gathered from a man between 18 and 35 years old who received the YFV17D yellow fever vaccine. The CDR3 runs from the conserved cysteine through the conserved F or W. D genes are given only for firm matches. Clone size is given for some rows only: seen once, a few or many times, or a class if the clone is expanded.

j_call v_call d_call clone_size cdr3_nt cdr3_aa
TRBJ2-7 TRBV7-2 TRBD2 many TGTGCCAGCAGCTTGCAAGCGGGGGACTACGAGCAGTACTTC CASSLQAGDYEQYF
TRBJ2-6 TRBV30 TRBD1 - TGTGCCTGGGGACAGGGGGGCTCTGGGGCCAACGTCCTGACTTTC CAWGQGGSGANVLTF
TRBJ1-3 TRBV24-1 - few TGTGCCACCAGTGCGGGAGGTTCTGGTGGAAACACCATATATTTT CATSAGGSGGNTIYF
TRBJ2-2 TRBV10-3 - few TGTGCCATCAGGGGGCGCGAAACCGGGGAGCTGTTTTTT CAIRGRETGELFF
TRBJ2-7 TRBV29-1 - many TGCAGCGTTGCGAATTCGCCTCGCGAGCAGTACTTC CSVANSPREQYF
TRBJ2-5 TRBV28 TRBD1 many TGTGCCAGCAGTCCTGGGACAGGGAGGTACGGGGCCACCCAGTACTTC CASSPGTGRYGATQYF
TRBJ2-7 TRBV12-3/TRBV12-4 - - TGTGCCAGCAGCCACGCCGGGGGGCTTAACTACGAGCAGTACTTC CASSHAGGLNYEQYF
TRBJ2-3 TRBV5-1 - many TGCGCCAGCAGCTTCTGGGGTCATGGAGATACGCAGTATTTT CASSFWGHGDTQYF
TRBJ1-1 TRBV21-1 - few TGTGCCAGCAGCAAAGGCGGTAGGGTCCTCGCAGGGGGCTTGATGAACACTGAAGCTTTCTTT CASSKGGRVLAGGLMNTEAFF
TRBJ2-3 TRBV19 TRBD1 few TGTGCCACTTCCCCCGACAGGGGGCTAACAGATACGCAGTATTTT CATSPDRGLTDTQYF
TRBJ2-1 TRBV5-1 TRBD1 many TGCGCCAGCAGCTTGGCCGACGGGACAGGGAAGGGCAATGAGCAGTTCTTC CASSLADGTGKGNEQFF
TRBJ2-7 TRBV12-3/TRBV12-4 - - TGTGCCAGCAGTGGACCCGCCGAGCAGTACTTC CASSGPAEQYF
TRBJ2-7 TRBV27 TRBD2 many TGTGCCAGCAAGTTGAGCGGGGGGTACTCCTACGAGCAGTACTTC CASKLSGGYSYEQYF
TRBJ1-3 TRBV4-3 - - TGCGCCAGCAGCCAAGGGACACGAAACACCATATATTTT CASSQGTRNTIYF
TRBJ2-1 TRBV7-6 - - TGTGCCAGCAGCCCCCTCGAAGGCCCTGGCTCGCAGTTCTTC CASSPLEGPGSQFF
TRBJ2-5 TRBV18 - many TGTGCCAGCTCACACCCCCTAGAGACCCAGTACTTC CASSHPLETQYF
TRBJ2-5 TRBV5-8 - few TGTGCCAGCAGCTTGGAAGCCGGGACCCAGTACTTC CASSLEAGTQYF